A single sample is the source of the 25 T cell receptor beta chains below, sequenced in a study of CD8 T cells in Susac syndrome. After extraction with the RNeasy kit, about 0.45 to 1 ug of the RNA was reverse transcribed using random hexamers. MiXCR was run by TCRdb on the immunoSEQ multiplex PCR reads, yielding one entry per CDR3 protein. The table records about 89,000 distinct CDR3 sequences, over 80% of them present only once. The sample consisted of CD8+ T cells from PBMCs. These receptors all stem from a human donor in good health.

This sequence joins TRBV13 and TRBJ2-7; D possibly corresponds to TRBD2 (5 bases). The CDR3 is made up of 15 amino acids. V was clipped by 1 base and J by 2 bases, with 12 bases between them. The germline gives CDR1 PRHDT, CDR2 FYEKMQ (reference sequence). CDR3 nucleotide sequence: TGTGCCAGCAGCTTAGAACCGGGATCTGCCTACGAGCAGTACTTC. It codes for CASSLEPGSAYEQYF. The entire variable domain, with the rest obtained from reference TRBV13 and TRBJ2-7, is as follows: AAGVIQSPRHLIKEKRETATLKCYPIPRHDTVYWYQQGPGQDPQFLISFYEKMQSDKGSIPDRFSAQQFSDYHSELNMSSLELGDSALYFCASSLEPGSAYEQYFGPGTRLTVT.

The CDR3 bases are TGCGCCAGCAGTCAATCGTGTGACGGGTGCCCCCATGGCTACACCTTC. Protein sequence: CASSQSCDGCPHGYTF. The chain carries TRBV23-1 and TRBJ1-2; D remains unclear. TRBV23-1 qualifies as an ORF whose function is uncertain. V shed 0 bases and J shed 6 bases, with 17 bases lying between them. This CDR3 spans 16 amino acids.

The gene calls are TRBV20-1 and TRBJ1-2; no definite D call. CDR1 is DFQATT, CDR2 SNEGSKA, per germline (reference sequence). CDR3 length equals 14 residues. Deletions cut 5 bases from V and 1 base from J, with 14 bases between. The CDR3 is CSAFSGSVNYGYTF. CDR3 DNA: TGCAGTGCTTTCTCCGGATCCGTTAACTATGGCTACACCTTC.

On this clonotype itself: Germline is not matched at one junction end, which may reflect a read error. The chain employs TRBV11-1 and TRBJ2-5; D uncertain. The V gene's germline CDR1 is SGHAT and CDR2 FQDESV (reference sequence). The CDR3 spans 13 residues. The CDR3 is CASRGSLRETQYF. CDR3 DNA sequence: TGCGCATCTAGAGGCTCACTCAGGGAGACCCAGTACTTC.

The chain carries TRBV18 and TRBJ2-1; no firm D call. CDR1 is KGHSH, CDR2 LQKENI, per germline. CDR3 length: 12 amino acids. Deletions cut 8 bases from V and 8 bases from J, with 13 bases between. CDR3 in amino acids: CASTFINDEQFF. CDR3 in DNA: TGTGCCAGCACATTTATAAACGATGAGCAGTTCTTC.

The rearrangement uses TRBV6-1 and TRBJ1-1; tentatively, D is TRBD1 (5 bases). The germline gives CDR1 MNHNS, CDR2 SASEGT. The CDR3 has 14 residues. V was shortened by 4 bases and J by 7 bases, with 16 bases between the two germline ends. The CDR3 DNA sequence: TGTGCCAGCAGTGGTATCCAGGGACCTGTTGAAGCTTTCTTT. Its protein is CASSGIQGPVEAFF.

The chain uses TRBV20-1 and TRBJ2-2; 11 nucleotides match TRBD2. Germline assignment: CDR1 DFQATT and CDR2 SNEGSKA (reference sequence). The CDR3 has 17 residues. The trim removed 2 bases at V and 1 base at J, leaving 6 bases unmatched. The CDR3 DNA follows: TGCAGTGCTAGACTGTCTAGCGGGGGGTGGAACACCGGGGAGCTGTTTTTT. Protein product: CSARLSSGGWNTGELFF.

The V gene is TRBV30, the J gene TRBJ2-1, with D hard to call. This CDR3 comprises 13 residues. Trimming took off 3 bases at V and 8 bases at J, with 14 bases between the two ends. Germline V gives CDR1 GTSNPN, CDR2 SVGIG (reference sequence). CDR3 loop: CAWSPSLTHEQFF. CDR3 nucleotide sequence: TGTGCCTGGAGCCCCTCGTTAACCCATGAGCAGTTCTTC.

V is TRBV13 and J is TRBJ2-3; TRBD1 matches 7 bases. The ends lost 4 bases at V and 0 bases at J; junction bases unmatched: 7. The CDR3 extends over 16 amino acids. The germline CDR1 and CDR2 sequences are PRHDT and FYEKMQ (reference sequence). The DNA of the CDR3 is TGTGCCAGCAGCTACCCCGGACAGGATAGCACAGATACGCAGTATTTT. It is translated as CASSYPGQDSTDTQYF.

The V and J genes are TRBV28 and TRBJ2-1; TRBD1 might be the D (6 bases). The CDR3 extends over 15 amino acids. V was clipped by 2 bases and J by 2 bases, with 10 bases between them. Germline CDR1 and CDR2: MDHEN and SYDVKM. CDR3 sequence reads: CASSLARGPYNEQFF. CDR3 sequence (DNA): TGTGCCAGCAGTTTAGCCAGGGGCCCCTACAATGAGCAGTTCTTC.

The rearrangement uses TRBV12-3 or TRBV12-4 and TRBJ2-1; TRBD2 matches at 13 bases. The CDR3 contains 16 residues. V lost 5 bases, J lost 5 bases, and 6 bases stayed unmatched. CDR3 protein: CASSITGTSGNNEQFF. The CDR3 DNA is TGTGCCAGCAGTATCACCGGGACTAGCGGGAACAATGAGCAGTTCTTC.

This chain uses TRBV2 with TRBJ2-7; D is undetermined. CDR3 length: 14 residues. Germline V lookup: CDR1 SNHLY, CDR2 FYNNEI. Trimming stripped 4 bases from V and 2 bases from J, with 12 bases between. Written as DNA, the CDR3 is TGTGCCAGCAGTGGAAGAGTCAGAACCTACGAGCAGTACTTC. Protein: CASSGRVRTYEQYF.

This clonotype was observed once. This sequence joins TRBV6-6 and TRBJ1-2; no firm D call. The CDR3 loop spans 13 amino acids. Trimming shortened V by 5 bases and J by 4 bases, and 11 bases separated the two germline ends. Germline CDR1 MNHNY, CDR2 SVGAGI (reference sequence). For the CDR3, the DNA is TGTGCCAGCAGTCCCGATGCAGCCTATGGCTACACCTTC. Amino acids: CASSPDAAYGYTF.

The chain has TRBV5-1 and TRBJ1-2; D ambiguous. From germline, CDR1 is SGHRS and CDR2 YFSETQ. CDR3 length: 14 amino acids. The germline V and J ends were trimmed by 5 bases and 6 bases, with 17 bases remaining between them. CDR3 coding DNA: TGCGCCAGCAGTTTCAATGACCGGCCGGATGGCTACACCTTC. Translating it yields CASSFNDRPDGYTF.

The chain is built from TRBV4-1 and TRBJ2-1; 12 bases align to TRBD2. Germline V CDR1 and CDR2: MGHRA, YSYEKL. The CDR3 runs 17 residues. V shed 0 bases and J 5 bases; nucleotides not matched to a gene: 5. The CDR3: CASSQDLSSGGDNEQFF. In DNA, the CDR3 is TGCGCCAGCAGCCAAGATCTCTCTAGCGGGGGGGACAATGAGCAGTTCTTC.

The V gene is TRBV29-1, the J gene TRBJ2-1, with 7 nucleotides matching TRBD1. Germline assignment: CDR1 SQVTM and CDR2 ANQGSEA. The junction had 5 bases not matched to a gene; V was cut back by 6 bases and J by 0 bases. The CDR3 consists of 14 residues. The CDR3 nucleotides are TGCAGCGTCCCGGGACAGAGCTCCTACAATGAGCAGTTCTTC. Its translation is CSVPGQSSYNEQFF.

The chain uses TRBV4-1 and TRBJ2-7; TRBD1 is a possible D gene (5 bases). The CDR3 has 14 amino acids. CDR1 is MGHRA and CDR2 is YSYEKL in the germline V gene. V was cut by 2 bases and J by 2 bases, with 10 bases left in between. The CDR3 here is CASSQLRQPYEQYF. Here the CDR3 DNA reads TGCGCCAGCAGCCAACTCCGACAGCCCTACGAGCAGTACTTC.

The genes are TRBV12-3 or TRBV12-4 and TRBJ2-7; either TRBD1 or TRBD2 may fit D (5 bases each). The CDR3 covers 15 residues. V was trimmed by 8 bases and J by 5 bases, leaving 22 bases between them. CDR3: CASSKGGGSGDEQYF. The CDR3 DNA follows: TGTGCCAGCTCGAAAGGTGGGGGATCCGGGGACGAGCAGTACTTC.

The chain joins TRBV30 to TRBJ1-2, with no clear D. The CDR3 runs 12 residues. V was cut by 1 base and J by 5 bases, with 8 bases left in between. From germline, CDR1 is GTSNPN and CDR2 SVGIG (reference sequence). Written as DNA, the CDR3 is TGTGCCTGGAGTGAGGGAGATTATGGCTACACCTTC. It yields the protein CAWSEGDYGYTF.

The genes are TRBV4-1 and TRBJ1-2; D perhaps matches TRBD1 (6 bases). Germline V lookup: CDR1 MGHRA, CDR2 YSYEKL. This CDR3 is 15 amino acids long. The germline V and J ends were trimmed by 1 base and 8 bases, with 17 bases remaining between them. As DNA, the CDR3 is TGCGCCAGCAGCCAAGTCTCGGGGGCAGGAGACGGCTACACCTTC. Its protein product is CASSQVSGAGDGYTF.

The chain links TRBV20-1 to TRBJ2-2; 7 nucleotides line up with TRBD2. This CDR3 is 14 amino acids long. Germline CDR1 and CDR2: DFQATT and SNEGSKA (reference sequence). The J segment lost 2 bases and the V segment lost 7 bases, leaving 7 bases of the junction unmatched. The CDR3 nucleotides are TGCAGTGTCACTAGCGTCTCAAACACCGGGGAGCTGTTTTTT. It codes for CSVTSVSNTGELFF.

The chain is built from TRBV6-1 and TRBJ2-3, with TRBD2 as a possible D gene (7 bases). V was trimmed by 2 bases and J by 0 bases, leaving 15 bases between them. Per germline, CDR1 MNHNS and CDR2 SASEGT. The CDR3 sequence is 17 residues long. The CDR3 DNA reads as TGTGCCAGCAGTGAAAAGTGGGAGGGGGGGAGCACAGATACGCAGTATTTT. This gives the protein CASSEKWEGGSTDTQYF.

The V call is TRBV20-1, the J call TRBJ2-2, with TRBD1 matching over 7 bases. There are 17 residues in the CDR3. Germline CDR1 and CDR2: DFQATT and SNEGSKA (reference sequence). Trimming at V came to 0 bases and at J to 3 bases, leaving 10 bases not matched to a gene. As DNA, the CDR3 is TGCAGTGCTAGAGATTTAGGACAGGCTAGGGACACCGGGGAGCTGTTTTTT. Amino acid sequence: CSARDLGQARDTGELFF.

V usage is TRBV10-3 and J usage is TRBJ2-7; 8 bases align to TRBD1. From germline, CDR1 is ENHRY and CDR2 SYGVKD. The CDR3 covers 15 residues. The V segment lost 4 bases and the J segment 3 bases; nucleotides outside the gene matches: 8. The CDR3 DNA follows: TGTGCCATCAGTGGACGTCCAGGGGGCATCTACGAGCAGTACTTC. Protein sequence: CAISGRPGGIYEQYF.

The J gene is TRBJ2-6, the V gene TRBV5-6; D may match TRBD1 or TRBD2 (5 bases each). Germline V gives CDR1 SGHDT, CDR2 YYEEEE. There are 16 residues in the CDR3. V gave up 3 bases and J gave up 4 bases, with 14 bases separating them. CDR3 residues: CASSWREGIGANVLTF. The CDR3 nucleotides read TGTGCCAGCAGCTGGAGAGAGGGGATAGGGGCCAACGTCCTGACTTTC. The variable domain in full, completed from reference TRBV5-6 and TRBJ2-6, reads DAGVTQSPTHLIKTRGQQVTLRCSPKSGHDTVSWYQQALGQGPQFIFQYYEEEERQRGNFPDRFSGHQFPNYSSELNVNALLLGDSALYLCASSWREGIGANVLTFGAGSRLTVL.